This is a list of T cell receptor beta chains from one sample in a study of T cells after somatic rescue of genetic block. Sequenced by immunoSEQ multiplex PCR; TCRdb stores in-frame clones only, minus some. Here the sample spans tens of thousands of clones, around 92% being singletons. Sequenced sample: peripheral blood mononuclear cells (PBMCs). These receptors came from a man aged 35 to 55. The CDR3 runs from the conserved cysteine through the conserved F or W. D genes are given only for firm matches. The size entry is marked missing in some rows and otherwise reads once, few, many or a size class.

clone_size,cdr3_length,v_call,d_call,j_call,cdr3_nt,cdr3_aa
.,15,TRBV18,.,TRBJ2-2,TGTGCCAGCTCACCAACTACAGGGAACACCGGGGAGCTGTTTTTT,CASSPTTGNTGELFF
.,16,TRBV19,TRBD1,TRBJ2-7,TGTGCCAGTAGTAAGAGTTCGGGACAGGGGTTTCGGGAGCAGTACTTC,CASSKSSGQGFREQYF
.,12,TRBV9,.,TRBJ2-2,TGTGCCAGCGGAACACGCACCGGGGAGCTGTTTTTT,CASGTRTGELFF
.,16,TRBV14,.,TRBJ2-1,TGTGCCAGCAGCCATAAACCAAGACTAGAACGGGAGGAGCAGTTCTTC,CASSHKPRLEREEQFF
.,16,TRBV5-4,TRBD1,TRBJ1-1,TGTGCCAGCAGCCCCAGATCGACAGGGTGGAACACTGAAGCTTTCTTT,CASSPRSTGWNTEAFF
.,13,TRBV29-1,.,TRBJ2-7,TGCAGCGTTGGAGGACAGCCACCCTACGAGCAGTACTTC,CSVGGQPPYEQYF
.,18,TRBV2,TRBD2,TRBJ2-7,TGTGCCAGCAGAGGCCCCCTGGGACTAGCCCGCGAGCGATACGAGCAGTACTTC,CASRGPLGLARERYEQYF
.,15,TRBV7-9,TRBD1,TRBJ1-4,TGTGCCAGCAGCCCAAACAGGGGGCTAAATGAAAAACTGTTTTTT,CASSPNRGLNEKLFF
.,15,TRBV2,.,TRBJ1-4,TGTGCCAGCAGGGAGAGGACGGTCGTTGATGAAAAACTGTTTTTT,CASRERTVVDEKLFF
.,12,TRBV2,TRBD1,TRBJ1-2,TGTGCCAGCAGTGAGGACAGGGCTGGCTACACCTTC,CASSEDRAGYTF
.,15,TRBV28,.,TRBJ1-5,TGTGCCAGCAGTTTATCTCCAGCTCCCAATCAGCCCCAGCATTTT,CASSLSPAPNQPQHF
.,16,TRBV18,.,TRBJ2-2,TGTGCCAGCTCACCAAATCCAACCTCGAACACCGGGGAGCTGTTTTTT,CASSPNPTSNTGELFF
.,14,TRBV27,.,TRBJ1-1,TGTGCCAGCAGTTTATGGGCAGCAAACACTGAAGCTTTCTTT,CASSLWAANTEAFF
.,16,TRBV28,TRBD2,TRBJ2-4,TGTGCCAGCAGCAACGGCGGGAGCTTGGCCAAAAACATTCAGTACTTC,CASSNGGSLAKNIQYF
.,18,TRBV7-8,TRBD1,TRBJ1-2,TGTGCCAGCAGCCCAGCCCTGGGACAGGGGGCTGGTGTCTATGGCTACACCTTC,CASSPALGQGAGVYGYTF
.,16,TRBV7-9,.,TRBJ1-4,TGTGCCAGCAGCTACCCCGCCCAGGGGAGGAATGAAAAACTGTTTTTT,CASSYPAQGRNEKLFF
.,13,TRBV5-4,TRBD1,TRBJ1-2,TGTGCCAGCAGCAGCTTGGACAGGTCCGGCTACACCTTC,CASSSLDRSGYTF
once,15,TRBV5-1,.,TRBJ2-5,TGCGCCAGCAGCCCTCGGCCCGGGTACCAAGAGACCCAGTACTTC,CASSPRPGYQETQYF
once,13,TRBV6-5,.,TRBJ1-1,TGTGCCAGCAGTTTCGGGACGTACACTGAAGCTTTCTTT,CASSFGTYTEAFF
.,16,TRBV5-1,TRBD1,TRBJ1-4,TGCGCCAGCAGCTTGACCGGGACAGGTACGCTGGGAAAACTGTTTTTT,CASSLTGTGTLGKLFF
.,18,TRBV5-4,TRBD2,TRBJ2-5,TGTGCCAGCAGCCCCTCCGGAGGGACTAGCGGTAAACAAGAGACCCAGTACTTC,CASSPSGGTSGKQETQYF
.,16,TRBV2,.,TRBJ2-7,TGTGCCAGCAGTGAGGTGGGGGGATCCAGCTCCTACGAGCAGTACTTC,CASSEVGGSSSYEQYF
.,13,TRBV7-2,.,TRBJ2-3,TGTGCCAGCAGCTTACCTAGCACAGATACGCAGTATTTT,CASSLPSTDTQYF
.,11,TRBV29-1,.,TRBJ1-4,TGCGTCACAGGGTGGGGGGAAAAACTGTTTTTT,CVTGWGEKLFF
.,15,TRBV7-9,.,TRBJ2-1,TGTGCCAGCAGCTTAGAGGGGGGCTCCTACAATGAGCAGTTCTTC,CASSLEGGSYNEQFF
.,16,TRBV28,TRBD1,TRBJ1-2,TGTGCCAGCAGACCAGGACAGGGCGGGGGTAACTATGGCTACACCTTC,CASRPGQGGGNYGYTF
.,16,TRBV5-6,.,TRBJ2-4,TGTGCCAGCAGCTTCCCGACAAGTCTAGCCAAAAACATTCAGTACTTC,CASSFPTSLAKNIQYF
.,15,TRBV4-1,.,TRBJ2-2,TGCGCCAGCAGCCAAGGGCCCTCGGGGACCGGGGAGCTGTTTTTT,CASSQGPSGTGELFF
.,13,TRBV7-8,.,TRBJ2-7,TGTGCCAGCAGCTCTGACAGCTCCTACGAGCAGTACTTC,CASSSDSSYEQYF
.,14,TRBV14,.,TRBJ1-2,TGTGCCAGCAGCCAAGTTAGGCAGCCCGAAGGCTACACCTTC,CASSQVRQPEGYTF
.,15,TRBV11-3,.,TRBJ2-2,TGTGCCAGCAGCTTATCTCGGTTGAACACCGGGGAGCTGTTTTTT,CASSLSRLNTGELFF
.,16,TRBV19,TRBD1,TRBJ2-5,TGTGCCAGTGCCAGGGGGCGCGGCGCGCGGTGGGAGACCCAGTACTTC,CASARGRGARWETQYF
.,15,TRBV5-1,.,TRBJ2-2,TGCGCCAGCAGCGCATCTGGGGGAAACACCGGGGAGCTGTTTTTT,CASSASGGNTGELFF
.,17,TRBV4-1,TRBD2,TRBJ2-1,TGCGCCAGCAGCCAAGATGTTGCGACTAGCGGCTACAATGAGCAGTTCTTC,CASSQDVATSGYNEQFF
.,14,TRBV6-5,.,TRBJ2-4,TGTGCCAGCAGCATGCTTAGCGGCAAAAACATTCAGTACTTC,CASSMLSGKNIQYF
.,13,TRBV10-2,.,TRBJ2-2,TGCGCCAGCAGTGACAGGGACACCGGGGAGCTGTTTTTT,CASSDRDTGELFF